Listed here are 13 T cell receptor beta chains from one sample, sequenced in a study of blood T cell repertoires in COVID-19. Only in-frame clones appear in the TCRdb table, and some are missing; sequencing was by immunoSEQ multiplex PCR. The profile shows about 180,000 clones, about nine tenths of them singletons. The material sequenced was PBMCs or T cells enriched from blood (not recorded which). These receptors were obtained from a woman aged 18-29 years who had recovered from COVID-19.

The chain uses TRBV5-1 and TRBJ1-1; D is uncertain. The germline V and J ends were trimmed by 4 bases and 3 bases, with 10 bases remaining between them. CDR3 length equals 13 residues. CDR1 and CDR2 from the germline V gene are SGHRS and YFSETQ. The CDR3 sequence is CASSPGADTEAFF. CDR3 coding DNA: TGCGCCAGCAGCCCTGGAGCGGACACTGAAGCTTTCTTT.

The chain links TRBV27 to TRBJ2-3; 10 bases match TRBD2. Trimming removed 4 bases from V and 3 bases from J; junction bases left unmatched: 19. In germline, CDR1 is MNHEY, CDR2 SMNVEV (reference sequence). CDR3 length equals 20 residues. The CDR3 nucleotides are TGTGCCAGCAGTTCCGATTCGCCCACTAGCGGGGACCTACTGACAGATACGCAGTATTTT. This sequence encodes CASSSDSPTSGDLLTDTQYF.

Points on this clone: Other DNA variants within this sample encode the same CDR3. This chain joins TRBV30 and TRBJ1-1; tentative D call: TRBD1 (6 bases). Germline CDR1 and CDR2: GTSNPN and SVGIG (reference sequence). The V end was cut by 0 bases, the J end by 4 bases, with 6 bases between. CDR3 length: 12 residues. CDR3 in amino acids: CAWSVGGTEAFF. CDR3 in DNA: TGTGCCTGGAGTGTAGGGGGCACTGAAGCTTTCTTT.

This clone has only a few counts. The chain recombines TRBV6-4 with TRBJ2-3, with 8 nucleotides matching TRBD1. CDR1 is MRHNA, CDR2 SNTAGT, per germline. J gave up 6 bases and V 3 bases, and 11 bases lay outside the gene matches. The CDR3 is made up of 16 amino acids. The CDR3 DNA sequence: TGTGCCAGCAGTGAAACGACAGGGGACGGTAGGGATACGCAGTATTTT. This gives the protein CASSETTGDGRDTQYF.

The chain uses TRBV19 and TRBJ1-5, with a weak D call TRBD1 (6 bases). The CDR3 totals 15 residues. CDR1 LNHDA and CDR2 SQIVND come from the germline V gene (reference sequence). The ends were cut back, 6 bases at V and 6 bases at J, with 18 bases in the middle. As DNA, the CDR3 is TGTGCCAGTAGCCGCCGGGAGGGGGGGTCTCAGCCCCAGCATTTT. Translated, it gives CASSRREGGSQPQHF. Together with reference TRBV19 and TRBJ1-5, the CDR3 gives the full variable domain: DGGITQSPKYLFRKEGQNVTLSCEQNLNHDAMYWYRQDPGQGLRLIYYSQIVNDFQKGDIAEGYSVSREKKESFPLTVTSAQKNPTAFYLCASSRREGGSQPQHFGDGTRLSIL.

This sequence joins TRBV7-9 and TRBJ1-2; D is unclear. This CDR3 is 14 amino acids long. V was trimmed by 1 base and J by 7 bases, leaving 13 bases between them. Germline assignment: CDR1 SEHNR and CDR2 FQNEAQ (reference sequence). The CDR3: CASSLGGGNRGYTF. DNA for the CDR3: TGTGCCAGCAGCTTAGGAGGAGGGAATCGTGGCTACACCTTC.

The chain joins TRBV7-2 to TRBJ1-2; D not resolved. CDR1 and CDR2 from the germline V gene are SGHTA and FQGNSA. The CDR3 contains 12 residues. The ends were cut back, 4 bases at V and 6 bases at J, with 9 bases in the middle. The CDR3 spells CASSSPVDGYTF. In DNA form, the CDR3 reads TGTGCCAGCAGCTCCCCGGTGGATGGCTACACCTTC.

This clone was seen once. The CDR3 reads CASSQGGQGGSPLHF. CDR3 nucleotide sequence: TGTGCCAGCAGCCAAGGAGGACAGGGGGGTTCACCCCTCCACTTT. The gene calls are TRBV14 and TRBJ1-6; 10 nucleotides align to TRBD1. The CDR3 is 15 amino acids. Looked up from germline, CDR1 is SGHDN and CDR2 is FVKESK. The trim removed 1 base at V and 9 bases at J, leaving 3 bases unmatched. The full variable domain, with the rest looked up from reference TRBV14 and TRBJ1-6, is EAGVTQFPSHSVIEKGQTVTLRCDPISGHDNLYWYRRVMGKEIKFLLHFVKESKQDESGMPNNRFLAERTGGTYSTLKVQPAELEDSGVYFCASSQGGQGGSPLHFGNGTRLTVT.

Here the CDR3 reads CASSWGSGRANEQYF. The DNA for the CDR3 is TGCGCCAGCAGCTGGGGAAGCGGGAGGGCCAACGAGCAGTACTTC. The V gene is TRBV5-1, the J gene TRBJ2-7; 10 bases are shared with TRBD2. With 3 bases clipped from V and 5 bases from J, the junction kept 8 bases outside the gene matches. This CDR3 spans 15 amino acids. Germline V lookup: CDR1 SGHRS, CDR2 YFSETQ. Looking up the rest from reference TRBV5-1 and TRBJ2-7 gives the full variable domain: KAGVTQTPRYLIKTRGQQVTLSCSPISGHRSVSWYQQTPGQGLQFLFEYFSETQRNKGNFPGRFSGRQFSNSRSEMNVSTLELGDSALYLCASSWGSGRANEQYFGPGTRLTVT.

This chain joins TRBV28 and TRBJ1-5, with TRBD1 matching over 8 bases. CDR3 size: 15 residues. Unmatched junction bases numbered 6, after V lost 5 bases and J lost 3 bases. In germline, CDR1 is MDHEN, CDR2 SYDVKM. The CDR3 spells CASSVAGGPNQPQHF. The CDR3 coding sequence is TGTGCCAGCAGTGTCGCAGGGGGCCCCAATCAGCCCCAGCATTTT.

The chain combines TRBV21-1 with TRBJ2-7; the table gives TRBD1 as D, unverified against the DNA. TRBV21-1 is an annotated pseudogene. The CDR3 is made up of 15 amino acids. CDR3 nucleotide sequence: TGTGCCAGCAGCAAAGGCCGGGACAGGGAATACGAGCAGTACTTC. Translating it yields CASSKGRDREYEQYF.

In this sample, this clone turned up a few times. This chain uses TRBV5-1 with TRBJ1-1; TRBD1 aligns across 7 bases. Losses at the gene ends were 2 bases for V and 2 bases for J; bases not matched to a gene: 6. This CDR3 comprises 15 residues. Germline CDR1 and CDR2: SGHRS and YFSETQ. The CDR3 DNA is TGCGCCAGCAGCTTTCTAGGACAGGATAACACTGAAGCTTTCTTT. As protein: CASSFLGQDNTEAFF.

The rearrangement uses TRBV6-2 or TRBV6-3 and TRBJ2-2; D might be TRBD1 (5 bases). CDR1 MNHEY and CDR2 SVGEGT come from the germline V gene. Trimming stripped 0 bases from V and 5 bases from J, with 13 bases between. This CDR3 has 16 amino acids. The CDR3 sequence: CASSYSPGIRTGELFF. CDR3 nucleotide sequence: TGTGCCAGCAGTTACTCTCCAGGGATCAGGACCGGGGAGCTGTTTTTT.